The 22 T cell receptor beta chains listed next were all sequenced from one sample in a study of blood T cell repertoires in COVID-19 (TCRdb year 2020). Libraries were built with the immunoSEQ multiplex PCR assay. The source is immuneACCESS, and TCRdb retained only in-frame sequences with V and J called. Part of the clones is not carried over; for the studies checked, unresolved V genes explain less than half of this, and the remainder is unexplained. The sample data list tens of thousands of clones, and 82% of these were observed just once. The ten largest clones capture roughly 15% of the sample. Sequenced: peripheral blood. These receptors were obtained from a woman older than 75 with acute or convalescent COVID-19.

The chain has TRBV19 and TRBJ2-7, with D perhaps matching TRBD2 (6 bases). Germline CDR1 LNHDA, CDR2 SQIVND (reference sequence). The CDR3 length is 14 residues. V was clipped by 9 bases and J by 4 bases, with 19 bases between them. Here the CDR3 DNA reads TGTGCCAGCCAGAATGGGGGGAAATCGTACGAGCAGTACTTC. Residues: CASQNGGKSYEQYF.

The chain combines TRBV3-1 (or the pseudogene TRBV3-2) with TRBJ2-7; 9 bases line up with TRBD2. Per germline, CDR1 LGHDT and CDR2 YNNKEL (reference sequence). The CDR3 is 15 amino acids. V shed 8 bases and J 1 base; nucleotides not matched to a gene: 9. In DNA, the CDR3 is TGTGCCAGCGCTCTAGGCGGGAGGGGGTCCTACGAGCAGTACTTC. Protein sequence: CASALGGRGSYEQYF.

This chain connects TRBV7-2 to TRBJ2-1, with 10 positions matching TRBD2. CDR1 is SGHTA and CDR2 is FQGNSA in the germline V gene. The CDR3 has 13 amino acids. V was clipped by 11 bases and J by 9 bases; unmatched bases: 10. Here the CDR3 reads CAPGLAGALEQFF. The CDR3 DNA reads TGTGCCCCGGGGCTAGCGGGAGCGCTTGAGCAGTTCTTC.

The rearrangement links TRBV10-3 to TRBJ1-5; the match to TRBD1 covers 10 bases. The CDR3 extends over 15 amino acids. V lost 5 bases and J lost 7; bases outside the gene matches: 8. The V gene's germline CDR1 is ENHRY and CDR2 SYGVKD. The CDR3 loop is CAISSGTGDGQPQHF. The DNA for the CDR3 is TGTGCCATCAGTTCTGGGACAGGGGATGGGCAGCCCCAGCATTTT.

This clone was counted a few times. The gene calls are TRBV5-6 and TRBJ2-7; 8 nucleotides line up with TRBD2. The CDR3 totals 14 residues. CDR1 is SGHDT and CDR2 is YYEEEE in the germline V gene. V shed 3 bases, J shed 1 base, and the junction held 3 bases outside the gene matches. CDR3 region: CASSWGLVSYEQYF. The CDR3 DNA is TGTGCCAGCAGCTGGGGACTAGTGTCCTACGAGCAGTACTTC.

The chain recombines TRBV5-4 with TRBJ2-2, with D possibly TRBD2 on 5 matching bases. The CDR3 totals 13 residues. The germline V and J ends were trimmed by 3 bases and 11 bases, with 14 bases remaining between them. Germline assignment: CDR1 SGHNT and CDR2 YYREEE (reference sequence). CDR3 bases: TGTGCCAGCAGCTCCGGACTCACAGACGAGCTGTTTTTT. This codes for CASSSGLTDELFF.

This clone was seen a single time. The CDR3 DNA reads TGTGCCAGCAGGGACTGGGCGACTAGCACAGATACGCAGTATTTT. Translating gives CASRDWATSTDTQYF. The chain links TRBV7-9 to TRBJ2-3, with D perhaps matching TRBD2 (5 bases). CDR1 is SEHNR and CDR2 is FQNEAQ in the germline V gene (reference sequence). The CDR3 consists of 15 residues. V was clipped by 6 bases and J by 0 bases, with 13 bases between them.

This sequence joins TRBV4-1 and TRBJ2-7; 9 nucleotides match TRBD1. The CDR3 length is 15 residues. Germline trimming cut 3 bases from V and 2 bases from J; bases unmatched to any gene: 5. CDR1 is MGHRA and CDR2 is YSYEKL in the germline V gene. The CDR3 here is CASSQTQGAAYEQYF. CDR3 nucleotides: TGCGCCAGCAGCCAGACACAGGGGGCCGCCTACGAGCAGTACTTC.

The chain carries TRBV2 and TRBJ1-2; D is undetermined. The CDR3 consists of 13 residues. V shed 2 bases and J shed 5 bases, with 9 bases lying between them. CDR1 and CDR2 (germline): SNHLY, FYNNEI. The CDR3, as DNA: TGTGCCAGCAGTGAACGGCGGGTTTATGGCTACACCTTC. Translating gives CASSERRVYGYTF.

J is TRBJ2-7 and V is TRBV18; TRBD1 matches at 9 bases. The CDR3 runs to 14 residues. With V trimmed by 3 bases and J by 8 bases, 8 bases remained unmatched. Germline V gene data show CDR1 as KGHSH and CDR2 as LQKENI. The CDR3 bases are TGTGCCAGCTCACCGCGACAGGGGGGAAGGAAGCAGTACTTC. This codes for CASSPRQGGRKQYF.

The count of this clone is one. The CDR3 sequence: CASSQDLAAGGANTGELFF. CDR3 DNA: TGTGCCAGCAGCCAAGATCTTGCAGCGGGAGGGGCGAACACCGGGGAGCTGTTTTTT. The J gene is TRBJ2-2, the V gene TRBV4-2, with 10 positions matching TRBD2. Trimming removed 0 bases from V and 0 bases from J; junction bases left unmatched: 7. CDR3 length: 19 amino acids. Germline loops: CDR1 LGHNA, CDR2 YNFKEQ.

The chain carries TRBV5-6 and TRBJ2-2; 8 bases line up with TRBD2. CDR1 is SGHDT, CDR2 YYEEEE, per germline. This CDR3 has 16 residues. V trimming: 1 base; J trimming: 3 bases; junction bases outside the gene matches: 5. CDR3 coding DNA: TGTGCCAGCAGCTTGCAAGGGACTAGGTACACCGGGGAGCTGTTTTTT. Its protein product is CASSLQGTRYTGELFF. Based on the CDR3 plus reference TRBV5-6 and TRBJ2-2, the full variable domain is DAGVTQSPTHLIKTRGQQVTLRCSPKSGHDTVSWYQQALGQGPQFIFQYYEEEERQRGNFPDRFSGHQFPNYSSELNVNALLLGDSALYLCASSLQGTRYTGELFFGEGSRLTVL.

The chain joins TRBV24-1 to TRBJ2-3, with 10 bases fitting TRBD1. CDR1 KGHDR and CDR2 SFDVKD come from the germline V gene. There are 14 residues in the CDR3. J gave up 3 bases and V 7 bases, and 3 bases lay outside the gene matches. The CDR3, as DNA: TGTGCCACCAGGGGGGACAGGGGAACAGATACGCAGTATTTT. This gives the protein CATRGDRGTDTQYF.

Here the CDR3 DNA reads TGTGCCAGCAGCCAGGGGGTATTGGATCAGCCCCAGCATTTT. Translating gives CASSQGVLDQPQHF. This chain joins TRBV7-2 and TRBJ1-5, with TRBD1 identical over 7 bases. Per germline, CDR1 SGHTA and CDR2 FQGNSA. J lost 5 bases, V lost 5 bases, and 6 bases had no gene match. This CDR3 has 14 residues.

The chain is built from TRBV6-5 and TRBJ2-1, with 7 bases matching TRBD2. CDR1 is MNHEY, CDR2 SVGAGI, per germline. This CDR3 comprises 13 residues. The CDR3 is CACGEREGNEQFF. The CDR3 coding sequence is TGTGCTTGCGGGGAGCGGGAAGGGAATGAGCAGTTCTTC.

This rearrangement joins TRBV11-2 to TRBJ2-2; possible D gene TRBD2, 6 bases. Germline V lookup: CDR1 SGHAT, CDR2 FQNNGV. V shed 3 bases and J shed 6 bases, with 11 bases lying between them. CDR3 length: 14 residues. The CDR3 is CASSLGLRPGELFF. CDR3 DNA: TGTGCCAGCAGCTTGGGACTGCGGCCCGGGGAGCTGTTTTTT.

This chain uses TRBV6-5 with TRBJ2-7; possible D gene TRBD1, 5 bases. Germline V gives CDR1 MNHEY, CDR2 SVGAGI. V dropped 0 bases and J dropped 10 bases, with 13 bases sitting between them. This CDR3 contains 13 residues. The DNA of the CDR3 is TGTGCCAGCAGTTACTCGAGATCTAGGGGCCAGTACTTC. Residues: CASSYSRSRGQYF.

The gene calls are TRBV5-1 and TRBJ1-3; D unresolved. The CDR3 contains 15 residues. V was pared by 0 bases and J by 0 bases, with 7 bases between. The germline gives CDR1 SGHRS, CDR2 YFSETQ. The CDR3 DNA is TGCGCCAGCAGCTTGGAAGGGAGCTCTGGAAACACCATATATTTT. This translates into CASSLEGSSGNTIYF.

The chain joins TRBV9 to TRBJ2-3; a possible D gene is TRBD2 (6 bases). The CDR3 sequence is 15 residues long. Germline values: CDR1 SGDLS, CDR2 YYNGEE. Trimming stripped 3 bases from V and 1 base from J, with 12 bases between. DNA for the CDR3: TGTGCCAGCAGCGCCACGGGAGCCGGCACAGATACGCAGTATTTT. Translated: CASSATGAGTDTQYF.

CDR3 in amino acids: CASSPLRSSYNEQFF. Written as DNA, the CDR3 is TGTGCCAGCTCACCACTCCGGAGCTCCTACAATGAGCAGTTCTTC. V and J are TRBV18 and TRBJ2-1; no clear D gene. Germline V lookup: CDR1 KGHSH, CDR2 LQKENI. The V gene lost 1 base and the J gene lost 0 bases, with 7 bases spanning the gap. The CDR3 has 15 amino acids.

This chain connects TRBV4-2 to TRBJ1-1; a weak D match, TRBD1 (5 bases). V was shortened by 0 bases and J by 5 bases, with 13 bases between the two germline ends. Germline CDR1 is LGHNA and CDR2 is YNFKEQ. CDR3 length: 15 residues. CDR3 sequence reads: CASSQDLRGSTEAFF. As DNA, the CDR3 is TGTGCCAGCAGCCAAGATCTGCGGGGCAGTACTGAAGCTTTCTTT.

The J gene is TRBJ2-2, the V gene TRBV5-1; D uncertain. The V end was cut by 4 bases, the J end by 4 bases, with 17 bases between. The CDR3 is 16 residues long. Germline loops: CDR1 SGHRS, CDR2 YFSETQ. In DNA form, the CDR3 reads TGCGCCAGCAGCATAGTCCGCCCGCGAGGCACCGGGGAGCTGTTTTTT. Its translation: CASSIVRPRGTGELFF.